This TCR beta chain was sequenced during a study of shared clonotypes between healthy human individuals. Whole-study context: Aged 18 to 49, the donors were a couple of women and a few men.

Per the original data handling: In the immunoSEQ data, sequences were junction-only and lacked quality scores, so filtering differed. The protocol was immunoSEQ multiplex PCR, while the TCRdb copy is restricted to in-frame clones and leaves out a portion. For V, J and clone size, that table is used; D and trimming come from the DNA. The table records about 490,000 clones, 79% of them present only once. Looked up from germline, CDR1 is SGHNT and CDR2 is YYREEE (reference sequence). CDR3 length: 14 residues. Trimming took off 4 bases at V and 1 base at J, with 12 bases between the two ends. Sequencing input: PBMCs. This clonotype originated in a woman aged 40-49 years in good health. Some clones in this sample may be carry-over from other donors' samples. V is TRBV5-4 and J is TRBJ2-7, with D hard to call. The DNA of the CDR3 is TGTGCCAGCAGCCCGGACGCGACATCCTACGAGCAGTACTTC. Its translation is CASSPDATSYEQYF. Variable domain in full (rest from reference TRBV5-4 and TRBJ2-7): ETGVTQSPTHLIKTRGQQVTLRCSSQSGHNTVSWYQQALGQGPQFIFQYYREEENGRGNFPPRFSGLQFPNYSSELNVNALELDDSALYLCASSPDATSYEQYFGPGTRLTVT.